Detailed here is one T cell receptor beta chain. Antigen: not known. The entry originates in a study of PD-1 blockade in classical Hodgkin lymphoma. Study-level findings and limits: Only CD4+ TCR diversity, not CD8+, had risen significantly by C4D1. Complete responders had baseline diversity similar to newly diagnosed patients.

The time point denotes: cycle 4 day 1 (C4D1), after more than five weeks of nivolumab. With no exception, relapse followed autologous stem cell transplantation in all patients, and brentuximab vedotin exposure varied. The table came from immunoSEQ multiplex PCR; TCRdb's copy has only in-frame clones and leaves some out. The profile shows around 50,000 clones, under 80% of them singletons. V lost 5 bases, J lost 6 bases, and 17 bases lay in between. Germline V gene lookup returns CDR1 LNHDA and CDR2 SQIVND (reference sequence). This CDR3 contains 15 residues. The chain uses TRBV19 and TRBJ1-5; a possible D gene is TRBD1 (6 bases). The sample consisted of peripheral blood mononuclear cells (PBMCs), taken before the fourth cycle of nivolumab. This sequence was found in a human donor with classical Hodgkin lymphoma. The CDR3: CASSEDWGARQPQHF. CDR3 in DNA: TGTGCCAGTAGTGAAGATTGGGGGGCTCGTCAGCCCCAGCATTTT.